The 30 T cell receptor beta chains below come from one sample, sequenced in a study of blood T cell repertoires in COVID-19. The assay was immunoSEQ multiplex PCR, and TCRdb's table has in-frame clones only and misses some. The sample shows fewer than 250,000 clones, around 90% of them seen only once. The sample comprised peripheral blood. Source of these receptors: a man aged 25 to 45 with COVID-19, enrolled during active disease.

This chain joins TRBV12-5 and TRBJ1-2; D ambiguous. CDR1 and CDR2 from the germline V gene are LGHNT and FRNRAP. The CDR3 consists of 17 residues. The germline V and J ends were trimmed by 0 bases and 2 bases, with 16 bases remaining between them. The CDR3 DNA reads TGTGCTAGTGGTTTGGTACTCGATCCGGGATTAAACTATGGCTACACCTTC. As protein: CASGLVLDPGLNYGYTF.

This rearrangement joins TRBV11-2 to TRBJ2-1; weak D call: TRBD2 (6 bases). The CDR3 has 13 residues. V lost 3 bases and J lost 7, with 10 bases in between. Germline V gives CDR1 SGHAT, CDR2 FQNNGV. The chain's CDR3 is CASSFLGGNEQFF. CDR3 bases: TGTGCCAGCAGCTTCTTGGGGGGAAATGAGCAGTTCTTC.

The CDR3 is CASSQDSTRNQPQHF. DNA for the CDR3: TGTGCCAGCAGCCAAGATTCCACTCGAAATCAGCCCCAGCATTTT. The V call is TRBV3-1 (or the pseudogene TRBV3-2), the J call TRBJ1-5; D ambiguous. In germline, CDR1 is LGHDT, CDR2 YNNKEL (reference sequence). The CDR3 contains 15 residues. The V end was cut by 0 bases, the J end by 4 bases, with 10 bases between.

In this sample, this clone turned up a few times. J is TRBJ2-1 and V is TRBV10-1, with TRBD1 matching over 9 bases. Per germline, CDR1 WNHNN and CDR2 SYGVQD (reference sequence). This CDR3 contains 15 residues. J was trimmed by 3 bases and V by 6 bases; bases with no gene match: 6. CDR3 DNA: TGCGCCAGCAGCACCGGGACAGGGAGCTACAATGAGCAGTTCTTC. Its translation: CASSTGTGSYNEQFF.

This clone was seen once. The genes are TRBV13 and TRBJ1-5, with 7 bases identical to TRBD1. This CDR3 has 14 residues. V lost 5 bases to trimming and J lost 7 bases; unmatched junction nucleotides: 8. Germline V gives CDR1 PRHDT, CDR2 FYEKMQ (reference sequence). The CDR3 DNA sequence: TGTGCCAGCAGCATAACAGGGGCAGGGCAGCCCCAGCATTTT. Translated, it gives CASSITGAGQPQHF.

CDR3 coding DNA: TGCGCCAGCAGCCGGGGGGGGGCCGGGGAGCTGTTTTTT. Translating gives CASSRGGAGELFF. This chain uses TRBV5-1 with TRBJ2-2; 8 bases align to TRBD2. CDR3 length equals 13 residues. Germline V CDR1 and CDR2: SGHRS, YFSETQ. The junction had 2 bases not matched to a gene; V was cut back by 4 bases and J by 6 bases. Together with reference TRBV5-1 and TRBJ2-2, the CDR3 gives the full variable domain: KAGVTQTPRYLIKTRGQQVTLSCSPISGHRSVSWYQQTPGQGLQFLFEYFSETQRNKGNFPGRFSGRQFSNSRSEMNVSTLELGDSALYLCASSRGGAGELFFGEGSRLTVL.

The CDR3 loop is CASSLGQGNTEAFF. As DNA, the CDR3 is TGTGCCAGCAGCCTGGGACAGGGGAACACTGAAGCTTTCTTT. The chain has TRBV3-1 (or the pseudogene TRBV3-2) and TRBJ1-1, with 9 bases fitting TRBD1. CDR3 size: 14 residues. Trimming took 4 bases from V and 1 from J; bases not matched to a gene: 1. Germline V gene sequence: CDR1 LGHDT, CDR2 YNNKEL (reference sequence).

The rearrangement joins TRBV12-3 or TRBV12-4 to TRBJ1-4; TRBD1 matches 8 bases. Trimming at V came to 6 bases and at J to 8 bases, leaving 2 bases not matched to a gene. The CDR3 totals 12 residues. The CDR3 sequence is CASRDREEKLFF. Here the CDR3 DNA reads TGTGCCAGCAGGGACAGGGAAGAAAAACTGTTTTTT.

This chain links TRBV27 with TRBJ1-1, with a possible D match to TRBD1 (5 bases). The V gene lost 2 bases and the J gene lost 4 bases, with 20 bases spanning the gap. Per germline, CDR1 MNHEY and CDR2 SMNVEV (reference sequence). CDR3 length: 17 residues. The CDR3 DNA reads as TGTGCCAGCAGTTTAATGGCAGGGAAGCTGGTAGGCACTGAAGCTTTCTTT. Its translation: CASSLMAGKLVGTEAFF.

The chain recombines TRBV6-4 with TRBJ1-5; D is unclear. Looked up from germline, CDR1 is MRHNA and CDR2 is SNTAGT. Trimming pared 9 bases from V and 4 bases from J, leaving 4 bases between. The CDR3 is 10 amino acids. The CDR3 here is CARRNQPQHF. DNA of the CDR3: TGTGCCAGGAGAAATCAGCCCCAGCATTTT.

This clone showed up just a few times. The CDR3 DNA sequence: TGTGCCAGCAACGAGGCAGGGGGTTTAGATGGCTACACCTTC. Its translation is CASNEAGGLDGYTF. The chain employs TRBV2 and TRBJ1-2; 7 positions match TRBD1. The CDR3 is made up of 14 amino acids. Trimming removed 7 bases from V and 6 bases from J; junction bases left unmatched: 11. Germline V CDR1 and CDR2: SNHLY, FYNNEI.

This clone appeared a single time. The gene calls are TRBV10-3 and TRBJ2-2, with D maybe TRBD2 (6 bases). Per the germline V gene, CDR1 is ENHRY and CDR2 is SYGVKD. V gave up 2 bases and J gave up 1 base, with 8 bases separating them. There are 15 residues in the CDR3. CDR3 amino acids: CAISESGLNTGELFF. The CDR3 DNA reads TGTGCCATCAGTGAGAGCGGGTTGAACACCGGGGAGCTGTTTTTT.

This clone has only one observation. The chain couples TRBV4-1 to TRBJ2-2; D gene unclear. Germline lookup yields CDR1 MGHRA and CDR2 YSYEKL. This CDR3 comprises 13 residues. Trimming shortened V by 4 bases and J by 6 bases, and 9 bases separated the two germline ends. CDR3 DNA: TGCGCCAGCAGCCCTCGACAAGCCGGGGAGCTGTTTTTT. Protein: CASSPRQAGELFF.

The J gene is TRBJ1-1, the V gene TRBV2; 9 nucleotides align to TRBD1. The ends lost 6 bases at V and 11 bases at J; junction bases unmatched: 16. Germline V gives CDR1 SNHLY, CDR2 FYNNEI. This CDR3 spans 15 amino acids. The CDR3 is CASRAGTGMEKLAFF. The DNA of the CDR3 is TGTGCCAGCAGGGCCGGGACAGGGATGGAGAAGCTGGCTTTCTTT. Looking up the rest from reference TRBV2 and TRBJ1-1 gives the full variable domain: EPEVTQTPSHQVTQMGQEVILRCVPISNHLYFYWYRQILGQKVEFLVSFYNNEISEKSEIFDDQFSVERPDGSNFTLKIRSTKLEDSAMYFCASRAGTGMEKLAFFGQGTRLTVV.

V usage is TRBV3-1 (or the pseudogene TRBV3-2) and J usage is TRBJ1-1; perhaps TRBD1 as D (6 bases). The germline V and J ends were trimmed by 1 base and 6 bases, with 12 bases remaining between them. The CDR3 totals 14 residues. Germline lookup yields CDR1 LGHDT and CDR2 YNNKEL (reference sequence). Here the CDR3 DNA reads TGTGCCAGCAGCCAAGGAGGGGGGGCGGCTGAAGCTTTCTTT. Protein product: CASSQGGGAAEAFF.

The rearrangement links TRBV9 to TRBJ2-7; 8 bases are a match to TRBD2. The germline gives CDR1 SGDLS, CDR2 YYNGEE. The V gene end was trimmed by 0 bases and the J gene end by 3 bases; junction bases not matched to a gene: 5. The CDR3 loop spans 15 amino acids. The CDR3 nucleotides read TGTGCCAGCAGCGTAGGGACTAGCCCTCACTACGAGCAGTACTTC. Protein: CASSVGTSPHYEQYF.

The CDR3: CASSYTRTGGQYF. In DNA, the CDR3 is TGTGCCAGCAGTTACACCCGGACTGGTGGGCAGTACTTC. The rearrangement uses TRBV6-5 and TRBJ2-7; D is perhaps TRBD2 (5 bases). Trimming pared 2 bases from V and 9 bases from J, leaving 14 bases between. Germline CDR1 and CDR2: MNHEY and SVGAGI. CDR3 length equals 13 residues.

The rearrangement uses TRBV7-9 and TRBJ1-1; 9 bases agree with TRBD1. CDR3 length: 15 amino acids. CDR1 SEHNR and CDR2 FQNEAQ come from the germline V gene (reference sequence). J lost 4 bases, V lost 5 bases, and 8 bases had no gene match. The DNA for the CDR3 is TGTGCCAGCAGCCCCACAGGGGGCGCGGGCACTGAAGCTTTCTTT. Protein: CASSPTGGAGTEAFF.

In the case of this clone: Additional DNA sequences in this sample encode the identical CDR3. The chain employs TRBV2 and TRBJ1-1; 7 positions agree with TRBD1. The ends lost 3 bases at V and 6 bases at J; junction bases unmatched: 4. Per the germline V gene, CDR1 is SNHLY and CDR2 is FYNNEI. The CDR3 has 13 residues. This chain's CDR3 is CASSDNRGSEAFF. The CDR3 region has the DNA TGTGCCAGCAGTGATAACAGGGGCTCTGAAGCTTTCTTT.

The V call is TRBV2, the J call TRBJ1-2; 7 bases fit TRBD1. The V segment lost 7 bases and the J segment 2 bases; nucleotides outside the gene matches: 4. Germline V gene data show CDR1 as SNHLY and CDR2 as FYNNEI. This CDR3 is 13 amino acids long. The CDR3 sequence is CASKGTVNYGYTF. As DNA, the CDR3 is TGTGCCAGCAAGGGGACAGTCAACTATGGCTACACCTTC. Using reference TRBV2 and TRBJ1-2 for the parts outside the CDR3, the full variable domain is EPEVTQTPSHQVTQMGQEVILRCVPISNHLYFYWYRQILGQKVEFLVSFYNNEISEKSEIFDDQFSVERPDGSNFTLKIRSTKLEDSAMYFCASKGTVNYGYTFGSGTRLTVV.

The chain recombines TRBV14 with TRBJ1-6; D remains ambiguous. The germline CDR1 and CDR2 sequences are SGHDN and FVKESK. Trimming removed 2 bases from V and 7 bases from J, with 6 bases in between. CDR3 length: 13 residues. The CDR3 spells CASSQTENSPLHF. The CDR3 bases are TGTGCCAGCAGCCAAACAGAAAATTCACCCCTCCACTTT.

CDR3 region: CASSRGPSGGTHNEQFF. The CDR3 DNA sequence: TGTGCCAGCAGCCGCGGGCCTAGCGGGGGGACCCACAATGAGCAGTTCTTC. V is TRBV5-4 and J is TRBJ2-1; 11 nucleotides agree with TRBD2. Germline-derived CDR1 and CDR2 are SGHNT and YYREEE (reference sequence). With 4 bases clipped from V and 5 bases from J, the junction kept 11 bases outside the gene matches. The CDR3 totals 17 residues.

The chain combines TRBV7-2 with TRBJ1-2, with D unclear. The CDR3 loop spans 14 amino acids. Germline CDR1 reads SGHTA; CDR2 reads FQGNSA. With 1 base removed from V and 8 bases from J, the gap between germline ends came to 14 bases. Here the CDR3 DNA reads TGTGCCAGCAGCTTAGGCGCGGCCGTAGAAGGCTACACCTTC. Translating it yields CASSLGAAVEGYTF. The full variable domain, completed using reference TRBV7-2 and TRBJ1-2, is GAGVSQSPSNKVTEKGKDVELRCDPISGHTALYWYRQSLGQGLEFLIYFQGNSAPDKSGLPSDRFSAERTGGSVSTLTIQRTQQEDSAVYLCASSLGAAVEGYTFGSGTRLTVV.

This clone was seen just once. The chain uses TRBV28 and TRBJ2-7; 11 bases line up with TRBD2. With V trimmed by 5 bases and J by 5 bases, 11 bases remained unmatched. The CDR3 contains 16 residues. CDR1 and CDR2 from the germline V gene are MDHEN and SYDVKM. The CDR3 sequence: CASSPAVLAGGNEQYF. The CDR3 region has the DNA TGTGCCAGCAGTCCAGCCGTTCTAGCGGGGGGTAACGAGCAGTACTTC.

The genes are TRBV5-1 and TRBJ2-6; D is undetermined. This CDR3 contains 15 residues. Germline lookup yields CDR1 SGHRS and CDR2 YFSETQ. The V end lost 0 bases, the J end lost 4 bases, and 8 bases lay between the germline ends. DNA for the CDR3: TGCGCCAGCAGCTTGGGTAATCCCGGGGCCAACGTCCTGACTTTC. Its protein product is CASSLGNPGANVLTF.

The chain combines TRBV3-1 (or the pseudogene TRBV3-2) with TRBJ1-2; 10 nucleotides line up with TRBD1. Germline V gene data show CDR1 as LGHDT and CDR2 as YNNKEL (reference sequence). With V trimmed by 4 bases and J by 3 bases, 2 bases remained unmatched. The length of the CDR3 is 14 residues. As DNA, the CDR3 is TGTGCCAGCAGCCCGGGACAGGGGCACTATGGCTACACCTTC. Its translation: CASSPGQGHYGYTF.

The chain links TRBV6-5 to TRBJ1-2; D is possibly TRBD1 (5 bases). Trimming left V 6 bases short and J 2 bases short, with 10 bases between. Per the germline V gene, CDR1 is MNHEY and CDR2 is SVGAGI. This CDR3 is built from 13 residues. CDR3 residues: CASRADRNYGYTF. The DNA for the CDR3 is TGTGCCAGCAGAGCCGACAGAAACTATGGCTACACCTTC.

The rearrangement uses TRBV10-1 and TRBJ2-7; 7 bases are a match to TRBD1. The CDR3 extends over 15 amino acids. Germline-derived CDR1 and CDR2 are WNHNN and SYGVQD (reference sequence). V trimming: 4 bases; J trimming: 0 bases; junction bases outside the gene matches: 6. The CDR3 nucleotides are TGCGCCAGCAGTGGAGTACGGACAGGCTCCTACGAGCAGTACTTC. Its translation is CASSGVRTGSYEQYF.

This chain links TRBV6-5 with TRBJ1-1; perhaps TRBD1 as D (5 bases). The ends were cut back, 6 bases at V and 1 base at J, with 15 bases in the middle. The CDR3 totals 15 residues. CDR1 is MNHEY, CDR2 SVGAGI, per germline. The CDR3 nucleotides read TGTGCCAGCAGACCCACGGGGGGACCGAACACTGAAGCTTTCTTT. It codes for CASRPTGGPNTEAFF.

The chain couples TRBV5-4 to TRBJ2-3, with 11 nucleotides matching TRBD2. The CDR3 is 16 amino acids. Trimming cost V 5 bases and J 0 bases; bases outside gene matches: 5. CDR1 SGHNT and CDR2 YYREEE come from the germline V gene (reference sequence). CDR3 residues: CASRMTSGVSTDTQYF. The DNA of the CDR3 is TGTGCCAGCAGAATGACTAGCGGGGTTAGCACAGATACGCAGTATTTT.